The entry below describes one T cell receptor beta chain. The antigen it recognizes is unknown. No clone much larger than this one lies a single base away; base qualities are absent. The patients picked for sequencing were ones in whom flow cytometry had shown an expansion of CD8+CD57+ cells. All patients had severe acquired aplastic anemia diagnosed by International Study of Aplastic Anemia and Agranulocytosis and Camitta criteria. No therapy had been received by the patients at the time of blood sampling. In the study, sorted CD4+ and CD8+ blood T cells from patients with severe aplastic anemia and from healthy subjects underwent deep sequencing of TCR repertoires. Patients were enrolled under clinicaltrials.gov protocols 00001620, 01623167, 00001397, 00071045, 00081523 and 00961064 in the USA. Ficoll-Paque density gradient centrifugation was used to isolate peripheral blood mononuclear cells. Before DNA extraction, CD4+ and CD8+ T cells were sorted with FACS or magnetic beads.

Genomic DNA was used as template for profiling of TCR beta VDJ combinations and CDR3 sequences. An Illumina HiSeq 2000 was the platform used for TCR repertoire sequencing. Regarding the original processing steps: Repertoire assessment relied on Simpson's diversity index, CDR3 size and DJ length profiles, and TRBV/TRBJ rearrangement plots. The most abundant DNA sequence in the deep sequencing data was defined as the immunodominant clone. CDR3 amino acid sequences were screened for sharing across subjects and were compared with published repertoires and the VDJdb database. TCRdb trimmed public reads at Q25 via fastp, called clones via MiXCR and kept in-frame beta chains. A single entry per CDR3 protein holds the most common genes and DNA from its merged rows. The V and J calls shown here were made by TCRdb, not taken from the authors' results. In this sample the table shows roughly 290,000 distinct CDR3 sequences, 56% of which occur a single time. The ten largest clones take up 1.3% of the sample.

The sample originates from a study of CD8+CD57+ T cells in acquired aplastic anemia (dated by TCRdb to 2016 to 2019). For the study in its entirety: Extracted DNA from sorted CD4+ and CD8+ cells averaged approximately 3 ug, ranging from about 0.18 to 27.4 ug. A CD8+CD57+ expansion meant a frequency higher than the mean frequency seen in healthy subjects. What the authors observed across the whole study: Patients and healthy controls showed no significant difference in CD8+ Simpson's diversity (P=0.060). Although 25 to 30 CD8+ CDR3 sequences were shared by patients and controls, these sequences appeared highly expressed in patients and within the immunodominant clones of patients.

The sequenced material came from sorted CD4+, CD8+, or CD8+CD57+ T cells (not recorded which) from PBMCs. This TCR came from a human donor with aplastic anemia.

DNA sequence: TGCAGCGTACGTGATACAGGGGGCCTTACCTACGAGCAGTACTTC. Its protein is CSVRDTGGLTYEQYF. The sequence links TRBV29-1 to TRBJ2-7; 9 central bases correspond to TRBD1. For CDR1 and CDR2, the germline V gene lists SQVTM and ANQGSEA. V is trimmed back by 6 bases and J by 2 bases, and the junction contains 11 bases that no gene match accounts for. The CDR3 numbers 15 residues from cysteine through phenylalanine. Only the CDR3 DNA is retained, 45 bases long and in frame from the first base.